This T cell receptor beta chain derives from a study of neoadjuvant anti-PD-1 for oral cavity cancer. Study-level information: Patients without progression received a fourth nivolumab dose around day 43, then surgical resection on days 50-56.

Points from the study as a whole: Only a few patients per response group were TCR-analyzed; validation needed.

Analysis of PBMCs was direct, with no culture step. V lost 2 bases and J lost 6; bases outside the gene matches: 6. There are 15 residues in the CDR3. Germline values: CDR1 SEHNR, CDR2 FQNEAQ (reference sequence). Worth noting for this clone: Its specificity is not known.

Six replicates per PBMC sample, mostly from roughly 450 ng of genomic DNA. The method was immunoSEQ multiplex PCR; TCRdb's version includes in-frame clones alone and lacks a portion of them. The repertoire holds about 6,800 clones, with around 70% as singletons. The J gene is TRBJ2-1, the V gene TRBV7-9, with 8 nucleotides matching TRBD1. The material sequenced was PBMCs, taken before nivolumab (anti-PD-1) treatment. The clonotype originates from a person aged 40 to 85 with oral cavity squamous cell carcinoma. Here the CDR3 reads CASSLRGQASNEQFF. The CDR3 DNA reads as TGTGCCAGCAGCTTACGGGGACAGGCGAGCAATGAGCAGTTCTTC.